The 26 T cell receptor beta chains below were found in one sample sequenced in a study of blood T cell repertoires in COVID-19. TCRdb keeps only in-frame clones here, not all; method: immunoSEQ multiplex PCR. Here the sample spans about 72,000 clones, approximately 85% being singletons. Specimen: peripheral blood. The receptors originated from an elderly woman with active or convalescent COVID-19.

V is TRBV25-1 and J is TRBJ1-4, with 7 bases matching TRBD1. V was pared by 2 bases and J by 4 bases, with 4 bases of the junction left unmatched. This CDR3 comprises 15 residues. Germline V gene lookup returns CDR1 MGHDK and CDR2 SYGVNS. CDR3 sequence reads: CASSEPGTVNEKLFF. The CDR3 DNA sequence: TGTGCCAGCAGTGAACCTGGGACAGTTAATGAAAAACTGTTTTTT.

The chain combines TRBV6-6 with TRBJ1-1; D call uncertain. Trimming removed 8 bases at V and 8 bases at J, with 12 bases between. This CDR3 region has 11 residues. Germline CDR1 MNHNY, CDR2 SVGAGI (reference sequence). CDR3 protein: CASGRLAEAFF. DNA of the CDR3: TGTGCCAGCGGACGCCTAGCGGAAGCTTTCTTT.

The CDR3 is CAWRATGELFF. CDR3 in DNA: TGTGCCTGGAGAGCTACCGGGGAGCTGTTTTTT. V gene TRBV30 combines with J gene TRBJ2-2; D not certain. Per the germline V gene, CDR1 is GTSNPN and CDR2 is SVGIG (reference sequence). This CDR3 region has 11 residues. Trimming left V 3 bases short and J 5 bases short, with 4 bases between.

V and J are TRBV6-1 and TRBJ1-2, with D maybe TRBD1 (5 bases). The CDR3 totals 14 residues. Germline CDR1 reads MNHNS; CDR2 reads SASEGT. The V end was cut by 0 bases, the J end by 3 bases, with 8 bases between. The CDR3 nucleotides are TGTGCCAGCAGTGAAGCTGGACATTACTATGGCTACACCTTC. It translates to CASSEAGHYYGYTF.

The chain carries TRBV11-2 and TRBJ2-1; D is uncertain. The CDR3 consists of 16 residues. The germline V gene encodes CDR1 SGHAT and CDR2 FQNNGV. V was pared by 10 bases and J by 1 base, with 20 bases between. CDR3 region: CATTEYGRLSYNEQFF. For the CDR3, the DNA is TGTGCCACCACCGAGTATGGGCGTCTTTCCTACAATGAGCAGTTCTTC.

This clone has just a few counts. The chain is built from TRBV6-5 and TRBJ2-3; D is possibly TRBD2 (5 bases). The V end lost 2 bases, the J end lost 2 bases, and 14 bases lay between the germline ends. The CDR3 is made up of 16 amino acids. Germline V gene data show CDR1 as MNHEY and CDR2 as SVGAGI. The DNA for the CDR3 is TGTGCCAGCAGTTACACTAGGACGATCACCACAGATACGCAGTATTTT. It codes for CASSYTRTITTDTQYF.

The chain couples TRBV19 to TRBJ1-1; D unresolved. The length of the CDR3 is 13 residues. The V and J ends lost 5 bases and 8 bases respectively, with 15 bases between them. Per the germline V gene, CDR1 is LNHDA and CDR2 is SQIVND (reference sequence). CDR3 DNA: TGTGCCAGTAGTCCCACCCTTGTGGGCGAAGCTTTCTTT. Protein sequence: CASSPTLVGEAFF.

The chain combines TRBV19 with TRBJ2-1; 8 bases align to TRBD1. Germline V CDR1 and CDR2: LNHDA, SQIVND (reference sequence). This CDR3 spans 14 amino acids. With 6 bases clipped from V and 6 bases from J, the junction kept 7 bases outside the gene matches. The CDR3 sequence: CASRSTGTGNEQFF. Written as DNA, the CDR3 is TGTGCCAGTAGGTCCACAGGGACAGGCAATGAGCAGTTCTTC.

The DNA of the CDR3 is TGTGCCAGCAGCTATGGTGGGGGGGGCAATCAGCCCCAGCATTTT. Translated, it gives CASSYGGGGNQPQHF. The chain is built from TRBV7-2 and TRBJ1-5; TRBD1 might be the D (5 bases). This CDR3 is 15 amino acids long. The V end was cut by 4 bases, the J end by 2 bases, with 12 bases between. The germline V gene has CDR1 SGHTA and CDR2 FQGNSA.

The J gene is TRBJ2-5, the V gene TRBV28; the match to TRBD1 covers 7 bases. Germline V lookup: CDR1 MDHEN, CDR2 SYDVKM. The CDR3 runs to 14 residues. The J segment lost 5 bases and the V segment lost 5 bases, leaving 8 bases of the junction unmatched. CDR3 nucleotide sequence: TGTGCCAGCAGTCCCCGGGCCAGGGGGGAGACCCAGTACTTC. Its protein is CASSPRARGETQYF.

The V gene is TRBV29-1, the J gene TRBJ1-1; D possibly corresponds to TRBD1 (6 bases). V was pared by 4 bases and J by 3 bases, with 15 bases between. Germline lookup yields CDR1 SQVTM and CDR2 ANQGSEA. CDR3 length: 14 amino acids. CDR3 in amino acids: CSVGVTGGDTEAFF. The CDR3 DNA is TGCAGCGTTGGGGTGACAGGTGGGGACACTGAAGCTTTCTTT.

In its sample, this clone was seen a few times. The V call is TRBV4-3, the J call TRBJ1-6; weak D call: TRBD1 (5 bases). There are 14 residues in the CDR3. Germline lookup yields CDR1 LGHNA and CDR2 YSLEER. Trimming cost V 0 bases and J 7 bases, with 7 bases left between them. CDR3 sequence: CASSQDGGNSPLHF. The CDR3 nucleotides read TGCGCCAGCAGCCAAGATGGGGGGAATTCACCCCTCCACTTT.

The chain combines TRBV7-2 with TRBJ1-1, with a weak D call TRBD1 (5 bases). Trimming pared 3 bases from V and 3 bases from J, leaving 23 bases between. The CDR3 loop spans 18 amino acids. Germline V gene sequence: CDR1 SGHTA, CDR2 FQGNSA. CDR3 nucleotides: TGTGCCAGCAGCTTCCCCCCCCGGGCAGGGCGGTCGGACACTGAAGCTTTCTTT. It yields the protein CASSFPPRAGRSDTEAFF.

The chain links TRBV5-6 to TRBJ1-1; 10 bases are shared with TRBD1. The CDR3 runs to 16 residues. Germline loops: CDR1 SGHDT, CDR2 YYEEEE. The V and J ends lost 8 bases and 4 bases, in that order; junction bases with no gene match: 14. CDR3 in amino acids: CASSGTGVEWSTEAFF. CDR3 bases: TGTGCCAGTTCAGGGACAGGGGTTGAATGGAGCACTGAAGCTTTCTTT.

The chain recombines TRBV11-2 with TRBJ2-3, with D maybe TRBD2 (7 bases). Germline CDR1 SGHAT, CDR2 FQNNGV. The germline V and J ends were trimmed by 3 bases and 0 bases, with 10 bases remaining between them. The CDR3 runs to 15 residues. In nucleotides, the CDR3 is TGTGCCAGCAGCTTCAGGGGACTAAGCACAGATACGCAGTATTTT. Encoded protein: CASSFRGLSTDTQYF.

In this sample, this clone turned up a few times. The chain carries TRBV7-9 and TRBJ2-2; D is perhaps TRBD2 (6 bases). The CDR3 is 15 residues long. Trimming stripped 2 bases from V and 1 base from J, with 8 bases between. Germline CDR1 reads SEHNR; CDR2 reads FQNEAQ (reference sequence). The CDR3 loop reads CASSLNGGNTGELFF. CDR3 nucleotide sequence: TGTGCCAGCAGCTTAAACGGGGGGAACACCGGGGAGCTGTTTTTT.

In its sample, this clone was seen a few times. The chain employs TRBV19 and TRBJ2-7; weak D call: TRBD2 (6 bases). This CDR3 comprises 15 residues. The germline V and J ends were trimmed by 3 bases and 3 bases, with 15 bases remaining between them. Germline CDR1 reads LNHDA; CDR2 reads SQIVND (reference sequence). CDR3 amino acids: CASSIGGSLIYEQYF. The CDR3 coding sequence is TGTGCCAGTAGTATTGGGGGGAGTCTCATCTACGAGCAGTACTTC.

In nucleotides, the CDR3 is TGTGCCTGGAGCCAAGGGGGAGGGTTTGTCTACGAGCAGTACTTC. It specifies CAWSQGGGFVYEQYF. This rearrangement joins TRBV30 to TRBJ2-7, with D perhaps matching TRBD2 (7 bases). The CDR3 covers 15 residues. Germline loops: CDR1 GTSNPN, CDR2 SVGIG (reference sequence). V was clipped by 3 bases and J by 3 bases, with 18 bases between them.

CDR3 sequence: CASSTGTSGGAVETQYF. The CDR3 coding sequence is TGTGCCAGCAGTACCGGGACTAGCGGGGGGGCAGTAGAGACCCAGTACTTC. The rearrangement uses TRBV5-5 and TRBJ2-5; 16 nucleotides line up with TRBD2. CDR1 and CDR2 (germline): SGHKS, YYEKEE (reference sequence). V lost 5 bases and J lost 4; bases outside the gene matches: 8. The CDR3 runs 17 residues.

The genes are TRBV29-1 and TRBJ2-7; 8 bases line up with TRBD1. Germline CDR1 is SQVTM and CDR2 is ANQGSEA. The CDR3 loop spans 13 amino acids. V was clipped by 3 bases and J by 4 bases; unmatched bases: 5. The CDR3 loop is CSVEGTGRYEQYF. The CDR3 DNA is TGCAGCGTTGAGGGGACAGGCAGATACGAGCAGTACTTC.

The CDR3 DNA reads TGCGCCAGCAGTTGCCCCTCCGGTGAAGCTTTCTTT. Protein: CASSCPSGEAFF. The rearrangement links TRBV10-1 to TRBJ1-1; D is unresolved. The V gene's germline CDR1 is WNHNN and CDR2 SYGVQD (reference sequence). The CDR3 has 12 amino acids. Trimming stripped 5 bases from V and 7 bases from J, with 11 bases between.

V usage is TRBV7-7 and J usage is TRBJ2-7; 8 bases map to TRBD1. V dropped 5 bases and J dropped 3; count of bases not matched to a gene: 6. CDR1 is SSHAT, CDR2 FNYEAQ, per germline (reference sequence). This CDR3 spans 14 amino acids. CDR3 sequence: CASSIGQGDYEQYF. The CDR3 nucleotides are TGTGCCAGCAGCATCGGACAGGGCGACTACGAGCAGTACTTC. The variable domain in full, with the rest retrieved from reference TRBV7-7 and TRBJ2-7, is GAGVSQSPRYKVTKRGQDVTLRCDPISSHATLYWYQQALGQGPEFLTYFNYEAQPDKSGLPSDRFSAERPEGSISTLTIQRTEQRDSAMYRCASSIGQGDYEQYFGPGTRLTVT.

This rearrangement joins TRBV5-6 to TRBJ2-7, with 7 bases aligning to TRBD1. Germline lookup yields CDR1 SGHDT and CDR2 YYEEEE. V was clipped by 6 bases and J by 3 bases; unmatched bases: 6. This CDR3 spans 13 amino acids. The DNA of the CDR3 is TGTGCCAGCACCGGGACAGTGGTCTACGAGCAGTACTTC. Its translation is CASTGTVVYEQYF.

The gene calls are TRBV18 and TRBJ1-2; D gene ambiguous. V was cut by 0 bases and J by 4 bases, with 6 bases left in between. Germline lookup yields CDR1 KGHSH and CDR2 LQKENI. CDR3 length: 13 residues. The CDR3 protein is CASSPPSSYGYTF. DNA of the CDR3: TGTGCCAGCTCACCACCTTCTAGCTATGGCTACACCTTC.

The sample holds one count of this clone. The chain employs TRBV6-4 and TRBJ1-6; 8 bases are a match to TRBD1. V was clipped by 2 bases and J by 10 bases; unmatched bases: 10. There are 16 residues in the CDR3. Per germline, CDR1 MRHNA and CDR2 SNTAGT. The DNA of the CDR3 is TGTGCCAGCAGTGACCCCTACAGGGGGATCGACTCACCCCTCCACTTT. Protein sequence: CASSDPYRGIDSPLHF.

This clone was counted once. The CDR3 protein is CASSERRGDAEQFF. In DNA form, the CDR3 reads TGTGCCAGCAGTGAACGGCGGGGCGACGCTGAGCAGTTCTTC. The V call is TRBV2, the J call TRBJ2-1; tentatively, D is TRBD2 (6 bases). CDR3 size: 14 residues. CDR1 is SNHLY and CDR2 is FYNNEI in the germline V gene. Trimming cost V 2 bases and J 9 bases, with 14 bases left between them.